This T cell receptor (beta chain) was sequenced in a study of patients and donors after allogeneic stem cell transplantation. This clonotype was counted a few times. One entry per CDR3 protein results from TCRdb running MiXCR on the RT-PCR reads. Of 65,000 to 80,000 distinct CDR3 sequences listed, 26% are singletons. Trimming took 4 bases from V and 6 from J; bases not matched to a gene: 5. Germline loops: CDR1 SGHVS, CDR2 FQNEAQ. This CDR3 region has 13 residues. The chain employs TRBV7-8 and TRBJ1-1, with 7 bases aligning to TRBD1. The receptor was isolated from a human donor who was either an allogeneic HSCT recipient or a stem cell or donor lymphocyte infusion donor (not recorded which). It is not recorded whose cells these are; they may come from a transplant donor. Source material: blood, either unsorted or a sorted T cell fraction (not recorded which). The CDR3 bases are TGTGCCAGCAGCTCTCCGGACAGGCCTGAAGCTTTCTTT. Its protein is CASSSPDRPEAFF.